These 23 T cell receptor beta chains share one sample of origin, sequenced in a study of T cells in Graves' hyperthyroidism and ophthalmopathy (dated by TCRdb to between 2019 and 2020). Library preparation used multiplex PCR. Instrument on record: Illumina HiSeq 2000. The TCR beta CDR3 regions were amplified from RNA transcripts. For the first round of RT-PCR on the TCR CDR3, the HTBI primer set was used together with the Qiagen OneStep RT-PCR kit. The public sequencing data were trimmed at Q25 with fastp and processed into clonotypes with MiXCR by TCRdb, which kept only in-frame beta chains. Every CDR3 protein is listed once, alongside the most common genes and DNA of its rows. For this sample the table gives some 490,000 distinct CDR3 sequences, of which about 20% were detected only once. The top ten clonotypes cover 45% to 55% of the sample. The sequencing input was blood. These receptors were collected from a woman in her seventies with Graves' ophthalmopathy.

V usage is TRBV28 and J usage is TRBJ2-7, with no clear D. The V and J ends lost 6 bases and 1 base respectively, with 13 bases between them. Germline V gene sequence: CDR1 MDHEN, CDR2 SYDVKM. This CDR3 has 14 residues. The CDR3 DNA reads as TGTGCCAGCAGCCGACCCGACTGGTCCTACGAGCAGTACTTC. Protein: CASSRPDWSYEQYF.

The CDR3 reads CASSIAGGDEQFF. The CDR3 region has the DNA TGTGCCAGTAGTATAGCGGGGGGCGATGAGCAGTTCTTC. The rearrangement links TRBV19 to TRBJ2-1; a weak D match, TRBD2 (7 bases). CDR3 length equals 13 residues. Germline V gene data show CDR1 as LNHDA and CDR2 as SQIVND (reference sequence). V lost 1 base to trimming and J lost 8 bases, with 9 bases between them.

The rearrangement uses TRBV19 and TRBJ1-2, with 8 bases lining up with TRBD1. With V trimmed by 7 bases and J by 4 bases, 14 bases remained unmatched. The V gene's germline CDR1 is LNHDA and CDR2 SQIVND (reference sequence). The CDR3 has 16 residues. CDR3 bases: TGTGCCAGTAACCCCGACAGGGGACTGAGGGGCTATGGCTACACCTTC. Its protein is CASNPDRGLRGYGYTF.

This clonotype came up many times. V usage is TRBV29-1 and J usage is TRBJ1-2; TRBD1 might be the D (5 bases). This CDR3 spans 13 amino acids. Deletions cut 0 bases from V and 4 bases from J, with 9 bases between. CDR1 is SQVTM and CDR2 is ANQGSEA in the germline V gene. The CDR3 protein is CSVEDLGTYGYTF. As DNA, the CDR3 is TGCAGCGTTGAAGATCTAGGGACCTATGGCTACACCTTC. Using reference TRBV29-1 and TRBJ1-2 for the parts outside the CDR3, the full variable domain is SAVISQKPSRDICQRGTSLTIQCQVDSQVTMMFWYRQQPGQSLTLIATANQGSEATYESGFVIDKFPISRPNLTFSTLTVSNMSPEDSSIYLCSVEDLGTYGYTFGSGTRLTVV.

This clonotype was detected a few times. V usage is TRBV5-5 and J usage is TRBJ2-6, with D tentatively TRBD1 (6 bases). V was shortened by 4 bases and J by 4 bases, with 18 bases between the two germline ends. This CDR3 spans 17 amino acids. The germline V gene has CDR1 SGHKS and CDR2 YYEKEE (reference sequence). The DNA for the CDR3 is TGTGCCAGCAGCGGTGAACCCACAGGGTTCGGGGCCAACGTCCTGACTTTC. This sequence encodes CASSGEPTGFGANVLTF.

This clonotype has ten or more counts. The rearrangement links TRBV6-1 to TRBJ1-3; D ambiguous. The length of the CDR3 is 15 residues. The V gene's germline CDR1 is MNHNS and CDR2 SASEGT. The ends were cut back, 5 bases at V and 4 bases at J, with 15 bases in the middle. CDR3 DNA sequence: TGTGCCAGCAGTTCCCCCTTCCCCCCGGGAAACACCATATATTTT. The encoded protein is CASSSPFPPGNTIYF.

The V call is TRBV29-1, the J call TRBJ1-2; D ambiguous. V lost 4 bases, J lost 1 base, and 16 bases lay in between. There are 15 residues in the CDR3. Germline CDR1 SQVTM, CDR2 ANQGSEA. CDR3 protein: CSVARGSELNYGYTF. The CDR3 nucleotides are TGCAGCGTTGCCAGAGGGTCAGAACTTAACTATGGCTACACCTTC.

This clonotype was recorded at least ten times. The chain couples TRBV5-1 to TRBJ1-1; perhaps TRBD1 as D (5 bases). The CDR3 runs 13 residues. Deletions cut 4 bases from V and 6 bases from J, with 13 bases between. Germline CDR1 SGHRS, CDR2 YFSETQ. The CDR3 DNA sequence: TGCGCCAGCAGCCTTCAGGGTGACTCTGAAGCTTTCTTT. Translation: CASSLQGDSEAFF.

This clonotype occurred many times. This chain joins TRBV3-1 and TRBJ1-2, with D perhaps matching TRBD1 (6 bases). The CDR3 contains 13 residues. CDR1 and CDR2 (germline): LGHDT, YNNKEL (reference sequence). Between the trimmed V and J ends, which lost 2 bases and 4 bases, there was a span of 8 bases. CDR3 nucleotides: TGTGCCAGCAGCCAAATGGGGGCCTATGGCTACACCTTC. It codes for CASSQMGAYGYTF. Full variable domain (missing parts from reference TRBV3-1 and TRBJ1-2): DTAVSQTPKYLVTQMGNDKSIKCEQNLGHDTMYWYKQDSKKFLKIMFSYNNKELIINETVPNRFSPKSPDKAHLNLHINSLELGDSAVYFCASSQMGAYGYTFGSGTRLTVV.

The genes are TRBV28 and TRBJ2-2; D gene ambiguous. Germline V gives CDR1 MDHEN, CDR2 SYDVKM. The CDR3 is 13 amino acids. With 3 bases removed from V and 6 bases from J, the gap between germline ends came to 8 bases. DNA for the CDR3: TGTGCCAGCAGTTTGTACGAACCCGGGGAGCTGTTTTTT. Its protein is CASSLYEPGELFF.

This clonotype was seen a few times. The V call is TRBV4-1, the J call TRBJ2-7; 7 bases agree with TRBD2. The CDR3 contains 14 residues. CDR1 is MGHRA, CDR2 YSYEKL, per germline. Losses at the gene ends were 1 base for V and 5 bases for J; bases not matched to a gene: 5. The CDR3 is CASSQGLAVHEQYF. In DNA form, the CDR3 reads TGCGCCAGCAGCCAAGGGCTAGCGGTACACGAGCAGTACTTC.

The rearrangement uses TRBV5-1 and TRBJ2-1; D is perhaps TRBD1 or TRBD2 (5 bases each). Per the germline V gene, CDR1 is SGHRS and CDR2 is YFSETQ. Trimming removed 1 base at V and 6 bases at J, with 11 bases between. The CDR3 is 14 amino acids. The CDR3, as DNA: TGCGCCAGCAGCTTGAGCGGACACTCCAATGAGCAGTTCTTC. Encoded protein: CASSLSGHSNEQFF.

This clonotype was detected many times. This chain links TRBV7-9 with TRBJ2-7, with 9 bases that match TRBD2. The germline V gene encodes CDR1 SEHNR and CDR2 FQNEAQ (reference sequence). J lost 6 bases, V lost 5 bases, and 11 bases had no gene match. There are 15 residues in the CDR3. The CDR3: CASSQGAGGPFEQYF. The CDR3 nucleotides are TGTGCCAGCAGCCAAGGCGCGGGAGGGCCCTTCGAGCAGTACTTC.

In this sample, this clonotype turned up many times. This chain's CDR3 is CASSLVRGRGGELFF. The CDR3 DNA reads TGTGCCAGCAGCTTAGTCCGGGGGCGCGGCGGGGAGCTGTTTTTT. This chain uses TRBV11-2 with TRBJ2-2; D may match TRBD1 or TRBD2 (6 bases each). Trimming removed 1 base at V and 7 bases at J, with 13 bases between. Per the germline V gene, CDR1 is SGHAT and CDR2 is FQNNGV. This CDR3 is 15 amino acids long.

The J gene is TRBJ2-1, the V gene TRBV20-1; 10 bases match TRBD2. Unmatched junction bases numbered 2, after V lost 6 bases and J lost 0 bases. CDR3 size: 14 residues. CDR1 is DFQATT and CDR2 is SNEGSKA in the germline V gene (reference sequence). CDR3 in DNA: TGCAGTGCCTTAGCGGGAGGCTCCTACAATGAGCAGTTCTTC. It encodes CSALAGGSYNEQFF.

With respect to this clonotype: Germline and junction disagree at one end, which may indicate a read error. Here the CDR3 reads CASSGLQGARTGAFF. The CDR3 bases are TGTGCCAGCAGCGGGCTACAGGGGGCACGCACTGGAGCTTTCTTT. The rearrangement links TRBV7-2 to TRBJ1-1, with TRBD1 matching 9 bases. From germline, CDR1 is SGHTA and CDR2 FQGNSA. CDR3 length equals 15 residues.

The rearrangement uses TRBV4-3 and TRBJ2-2; 9 nucleotides match TRBD1. There are 16 residues in the CDR3. J lost 3 bases, V lost 4 bases, and 6 bases had no gene match. In germline, CDR1 is LGHNA, CDR2 YSLEER. The CDR3 bases are TGCGCCAGCAGCCTCGGGGGACAGGGTTACACCGGGGAGCTGTTTTTT. Its protein is CASSLGGQGYTGELFF.

This chain connects TRBV3-1 to TRBJ2-5; D call uncertain. Trimming pared 0 bases from V and 1 base from J, leaving 18 bases between. The CDR3 is 18 residues long. CDR1 is LGHDT, CDR2 YNNKEL, per germline (reference sequence). The CDR3 reads CASSQDRSIAKRQETQYF. The CDR3 nucleotides are TGTGCCAGCAGCCAAGATCGGTCGATAGCCAAACGCCAAGAGACCCAGTACTTC.

This clonotype was found a few times. The chain has TRBV3-1 and TRBJ2-7; TRBD2 matches at 8 bases. Germline V gives CDR1 LGHDT, CDR2 YNNKEL (reference sequence). CDR3 length: 15 residues. The ends lost 1 base at V and 0 bases at J; junction bases unmatched: 2. In DNA, the CDR3 is TGTGCCAGCAGCCAAGCTAGCGGGTTCTCCTACGAGCAGTACTTC. Translating gives CASSQASGFSYEQYF.

The chain employs TRBV24-1 and TRBJ1-2; 7 bases line up with TRBD1. The CDR3 contains 16 residues. Germline loops: CDR1 KGHDR, CDR2 SFDVKD. The CDR3 DNA reads as TGTGCGCCCCGGGACCGGGACAGCCGATTTAGCTATGGCTACACCTTC. Its translation: CAPRDRDSRFSYGYTF.

This clonotype was counted between two and nine times. As DNA, the CDR3 is TGTGCCAGCAGTTTACCCCTAGAGACTAGCGGGAACATTGAGCAGTTCTTC. It codes for CASSLPLETSGNIEQFF. The chain uses TRBV28 and TRBJ2-1; the match to TRBD2 covers 11 bases. V lost 2 bases to trimming and J lost 9 bases; unmatched junction nucleotides: 12. The germline V gene has CDR1 MDHEN and CDR2 SYDVKM. This CDR3 is 17 amino acids long. The full variable domain, in which reference TRBV28 and TRBJ2-1 provide the parts outside the CDR3, is DVKVTQSSRYLVKRTGEKVFLECVQDMDHENMFWYRQDPGLGLRLIYFSYDVKMKEKGDIPEGYSVSREKKERFSLILESASTNQTSMYLCASSLPLETSGNIEQFFGPGTRLTVL.

There are a few counts of this clonotype. The V gene is TRBV5-1, the J gene TRBJ2-2, with TRBD2 identical over 9 bases. The germline V gene has CDR1 SGHRS and CDR2 YFSETQ. V dropped 0 bases and J dropped 7; count of bases not matched to a gene: 7. The CDR3 length is 16 residues. CDR3 bases: TGCGCCAGCAGCTTGGTTACTAGCGGGCAGAACGGGGAGCTGTTTTTT. As protein: CASSLVTSGQNGELFF.

The chain links TRBV18 to TRBJ2-4; 9 bases align to TRBD1. The germline V gene encodes CDR1 KGHSH and CDR2 LQKENI. The CDR3 length is 13 residues. The V and J ends lost 2 bases and 11 bases, in that order; junction bases with no gene match: 4. CDR3 residues: CASSPRTGAVQYF. For the CDR3, the DNA is TGTGCCAGCTCACCAAGGACAGGGGCGGTTCAGTACTTC.